The subject of this entry is one T cell receptor (beta chain). The sample originates from a study of blood T cell repertoires in COVID-19. The wider study: Collection of acute and convalescent COVID-19 samples took place in the United States, Italy and Spain. Sources were T cells, B-cell-depleted T cells, or PBMCs; the material itself was cDNA or gDNA.

Study processing details: Amplification of reference gene primers provided the estimated nucleated cell counts. TCRdb's table, derived via immunoSEQ multiplex PCR, lists solely in-frame clones and lacks some. That table is the source of V, J and clone size, and D and trimming were worked out from the DNA. The sample carries about 31,000 clones, roughly nine tenths recorded once. Germline assignment: CDR1 SEHNR and CDR2 FQNEAQ (reference sequence). With 2 bases clipped from V and 4 bases from J, the junction kept 3 bases outside the gene matches. This CDR3 region has 14 residues. The source of this sequence is a human donor in a cohort sampled during active COVID-19. The sample was peripheral blood. This chain connects TRBV7-9 to TRBJ2-5, with 8 bases fitting TRBD2. This chain's CDR3 is CASSLLAGGETQYF. CDR3 in DNA: TGTGCCAGCAGCTTACTGGCGGGAGGAGAGACCCAGTACTTC.